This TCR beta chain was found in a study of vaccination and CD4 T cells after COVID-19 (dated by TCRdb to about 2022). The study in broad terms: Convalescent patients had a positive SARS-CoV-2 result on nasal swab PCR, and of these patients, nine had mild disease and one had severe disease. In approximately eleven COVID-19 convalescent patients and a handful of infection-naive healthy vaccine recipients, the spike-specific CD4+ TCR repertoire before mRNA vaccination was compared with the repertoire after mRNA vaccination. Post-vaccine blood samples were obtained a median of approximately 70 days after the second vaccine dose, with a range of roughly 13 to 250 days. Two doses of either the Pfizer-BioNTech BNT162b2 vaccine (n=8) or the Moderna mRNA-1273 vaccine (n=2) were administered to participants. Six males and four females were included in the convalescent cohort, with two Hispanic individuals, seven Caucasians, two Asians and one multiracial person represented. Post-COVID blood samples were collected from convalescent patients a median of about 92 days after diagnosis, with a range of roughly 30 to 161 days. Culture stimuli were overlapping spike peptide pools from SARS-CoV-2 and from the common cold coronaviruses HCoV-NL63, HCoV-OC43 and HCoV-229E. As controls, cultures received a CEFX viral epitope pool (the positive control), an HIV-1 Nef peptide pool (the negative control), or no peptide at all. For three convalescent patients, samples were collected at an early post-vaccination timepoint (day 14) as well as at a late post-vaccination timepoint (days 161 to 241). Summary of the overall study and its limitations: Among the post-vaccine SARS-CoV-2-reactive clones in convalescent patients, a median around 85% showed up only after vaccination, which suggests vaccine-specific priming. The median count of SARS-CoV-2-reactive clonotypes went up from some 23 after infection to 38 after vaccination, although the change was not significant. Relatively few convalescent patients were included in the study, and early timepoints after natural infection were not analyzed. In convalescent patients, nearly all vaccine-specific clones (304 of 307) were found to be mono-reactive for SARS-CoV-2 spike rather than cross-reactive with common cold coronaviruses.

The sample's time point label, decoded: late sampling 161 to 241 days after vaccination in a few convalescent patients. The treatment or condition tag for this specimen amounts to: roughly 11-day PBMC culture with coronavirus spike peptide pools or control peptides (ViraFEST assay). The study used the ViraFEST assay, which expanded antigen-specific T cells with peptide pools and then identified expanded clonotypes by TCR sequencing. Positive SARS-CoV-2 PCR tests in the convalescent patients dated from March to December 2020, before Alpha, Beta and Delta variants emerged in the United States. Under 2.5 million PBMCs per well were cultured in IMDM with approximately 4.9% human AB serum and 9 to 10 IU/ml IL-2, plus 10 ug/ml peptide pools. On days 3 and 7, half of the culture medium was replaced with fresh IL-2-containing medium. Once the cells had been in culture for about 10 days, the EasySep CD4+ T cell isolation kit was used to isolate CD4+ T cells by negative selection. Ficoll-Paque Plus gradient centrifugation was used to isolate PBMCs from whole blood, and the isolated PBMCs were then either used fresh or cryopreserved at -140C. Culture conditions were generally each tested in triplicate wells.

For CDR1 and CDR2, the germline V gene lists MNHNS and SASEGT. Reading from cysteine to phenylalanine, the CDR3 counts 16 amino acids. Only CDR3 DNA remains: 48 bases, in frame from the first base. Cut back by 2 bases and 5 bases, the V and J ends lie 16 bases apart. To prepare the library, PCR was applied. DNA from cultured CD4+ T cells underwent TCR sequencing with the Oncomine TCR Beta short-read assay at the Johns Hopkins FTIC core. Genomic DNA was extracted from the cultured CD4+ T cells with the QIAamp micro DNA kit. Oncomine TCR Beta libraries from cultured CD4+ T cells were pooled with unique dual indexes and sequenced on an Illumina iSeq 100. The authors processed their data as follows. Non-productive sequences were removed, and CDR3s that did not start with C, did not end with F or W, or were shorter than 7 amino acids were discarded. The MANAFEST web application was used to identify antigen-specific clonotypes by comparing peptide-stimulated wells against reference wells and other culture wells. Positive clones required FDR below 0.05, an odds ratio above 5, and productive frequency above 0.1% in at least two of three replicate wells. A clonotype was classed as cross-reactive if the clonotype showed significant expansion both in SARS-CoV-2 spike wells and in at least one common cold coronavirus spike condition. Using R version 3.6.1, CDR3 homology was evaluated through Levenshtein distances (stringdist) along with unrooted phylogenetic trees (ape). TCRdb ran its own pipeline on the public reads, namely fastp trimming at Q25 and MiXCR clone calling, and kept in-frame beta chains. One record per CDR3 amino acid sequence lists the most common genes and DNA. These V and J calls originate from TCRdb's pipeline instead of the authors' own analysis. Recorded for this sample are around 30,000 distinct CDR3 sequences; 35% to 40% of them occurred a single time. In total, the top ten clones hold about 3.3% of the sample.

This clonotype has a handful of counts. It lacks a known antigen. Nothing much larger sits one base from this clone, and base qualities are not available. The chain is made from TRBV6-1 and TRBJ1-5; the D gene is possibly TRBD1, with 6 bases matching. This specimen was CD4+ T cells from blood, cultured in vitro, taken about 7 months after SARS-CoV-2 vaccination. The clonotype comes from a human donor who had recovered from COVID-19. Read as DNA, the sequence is TGTGCCAGCAGTGAAAGGGGCAGGGGTAAGGATCAGCCCCAGCATTTT. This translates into CASSERGRGKDQPQHF.